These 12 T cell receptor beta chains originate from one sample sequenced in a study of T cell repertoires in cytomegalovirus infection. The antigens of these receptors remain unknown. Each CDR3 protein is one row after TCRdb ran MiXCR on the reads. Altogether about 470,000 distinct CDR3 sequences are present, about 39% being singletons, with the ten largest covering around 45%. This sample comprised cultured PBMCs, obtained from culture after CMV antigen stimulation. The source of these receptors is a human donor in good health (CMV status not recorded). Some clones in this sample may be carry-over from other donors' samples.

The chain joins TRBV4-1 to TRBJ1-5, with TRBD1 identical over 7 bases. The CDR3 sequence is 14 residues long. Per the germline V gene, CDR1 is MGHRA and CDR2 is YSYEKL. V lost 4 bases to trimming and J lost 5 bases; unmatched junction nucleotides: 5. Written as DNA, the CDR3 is TGCGCCAGCAGCCGAGGGACAGCCTATCAGCCCCAGCATTTT. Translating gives CASSRGTAYQPQHF.

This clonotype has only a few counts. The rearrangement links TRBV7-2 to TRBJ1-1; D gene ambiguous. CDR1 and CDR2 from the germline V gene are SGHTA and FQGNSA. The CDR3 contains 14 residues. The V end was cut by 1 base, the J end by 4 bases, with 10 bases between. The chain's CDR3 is CASSLGPDTTEAFF. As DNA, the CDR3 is TGTGCCAGCAGCTTAGGGCCGGATACCACTGAAGCTTTCTTT.

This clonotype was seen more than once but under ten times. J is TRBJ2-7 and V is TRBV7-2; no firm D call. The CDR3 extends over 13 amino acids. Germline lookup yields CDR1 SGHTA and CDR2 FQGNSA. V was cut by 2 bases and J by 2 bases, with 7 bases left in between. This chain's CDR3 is CASSLRSTYEQYF. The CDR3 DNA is TGTGCCAGCAGCTTACGGAGCACCTACGAGCAGTACTTC.

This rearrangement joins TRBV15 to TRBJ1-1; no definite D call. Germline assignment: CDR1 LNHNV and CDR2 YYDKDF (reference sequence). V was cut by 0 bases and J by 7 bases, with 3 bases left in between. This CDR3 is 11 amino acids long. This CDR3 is CATSRELEAFF. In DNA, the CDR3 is TGTGCCACCAGCAGAGAACTTGAAGCTTTCTTT.

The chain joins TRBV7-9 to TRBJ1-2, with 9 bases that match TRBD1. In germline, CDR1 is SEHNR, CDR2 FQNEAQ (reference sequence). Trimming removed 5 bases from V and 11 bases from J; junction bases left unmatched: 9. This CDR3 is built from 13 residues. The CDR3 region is CASSRPGTGSYTF. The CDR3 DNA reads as TGTGCCAGCAGCCGCCCCGGGACAGGGAGTTACACCTTC.

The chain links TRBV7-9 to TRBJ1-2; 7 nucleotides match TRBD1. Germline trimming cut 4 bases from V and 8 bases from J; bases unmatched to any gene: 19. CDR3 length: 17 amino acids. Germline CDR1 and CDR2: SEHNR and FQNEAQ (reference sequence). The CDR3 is CASSSTEDRTSYSGYTF. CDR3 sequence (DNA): TGTGCCAGCAGCTCCACTGAGGACAGGACCTCCTATAGCGGCTACACCTTC.

CDR3 sequence: CASSKGLAGGTTSQRESYEQYF. The CDR3 nucleotides read TGTGCCAGCTCAAAGGGACTAGCGGGGGGGACTACCAGCCAGAGAGAGTCCTACGAGCAGTACTTC. The J gene is TRBJ2-7, the V gene TRBV6-5; 16 bases are shared with TRBD2. CDR1 and CDR2 (germline): MNHEY, SVGAGI. Trimming at V came to 8 bases and at J to 1 base, leaving 23 bases not matched to a gene. The CDR3 totals 22 residues.

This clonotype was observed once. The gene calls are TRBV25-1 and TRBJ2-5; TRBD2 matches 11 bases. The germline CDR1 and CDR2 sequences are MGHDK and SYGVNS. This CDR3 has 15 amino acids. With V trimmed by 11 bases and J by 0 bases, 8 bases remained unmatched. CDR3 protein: CASESTSGDQETQYF. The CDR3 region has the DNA TGTGCCTCGGAATCGACTAGCGGGGACCAAGAGACCCAGTACTTC.

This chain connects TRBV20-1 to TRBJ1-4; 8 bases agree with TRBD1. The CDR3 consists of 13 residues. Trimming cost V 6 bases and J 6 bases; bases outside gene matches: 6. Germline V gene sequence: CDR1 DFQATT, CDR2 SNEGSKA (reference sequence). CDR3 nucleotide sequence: TGCAGTGCCCAGGGGGCTTCGGATGAAAAACTGTTTTTT. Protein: CSAQGASDEKLFF.

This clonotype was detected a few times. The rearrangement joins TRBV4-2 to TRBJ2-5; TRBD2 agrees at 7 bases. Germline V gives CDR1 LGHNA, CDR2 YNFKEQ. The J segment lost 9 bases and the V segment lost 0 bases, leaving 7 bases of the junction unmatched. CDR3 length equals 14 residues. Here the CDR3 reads CASSQEAGNPSQYF. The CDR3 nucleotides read TGTGCCAGCAGCCAAGAAGCGGGGAACCCCTCCCAGTACTTC.

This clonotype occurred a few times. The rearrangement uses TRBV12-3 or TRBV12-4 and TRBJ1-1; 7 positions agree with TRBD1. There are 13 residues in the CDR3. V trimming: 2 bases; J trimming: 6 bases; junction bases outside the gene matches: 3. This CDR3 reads CASSLKGAAEAFF. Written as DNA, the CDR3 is TGTGCCAGCAGTTTAAAGGGGGCCGCTGAAGCTTTCTTT.

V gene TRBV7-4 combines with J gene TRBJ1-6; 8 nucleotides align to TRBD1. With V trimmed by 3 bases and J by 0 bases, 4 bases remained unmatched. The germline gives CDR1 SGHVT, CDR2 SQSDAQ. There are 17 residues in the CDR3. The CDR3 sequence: CASSFGQGSSYNSPLHF. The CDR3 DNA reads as TGTGCCAGCAGCTTCGGACAGGGTAGCTCCTATAATTCACCCCTCCACTTT.